This T cell receptor beta chain was found in a study of shared clonotypes between healthy human individuals. Scientists sequenced DNA from unsorted PBMC on ten immunoSEQ deep assay plates. The data were produced by immunoSEQ multiplex PCR, yet TCRdb's version contains in-frame clones alone and is incomplete. The top ten hold approximately 12% of the sample, which has approximately 480,000 clones, over 60% seen once. All participating donors were Caucasian adults from Nashville, Tennessee. The germline V and J ends were trimmed by 2 bases and 7 bases, with 11 bases remaining between them. The CDR3 covers 14 residues. Germline V gene sequence: CDR1 MRHNA, CDR2 SNTAGT.

The sample taken for sequencing was PBMCs. The source of this sequence is a woman between 40 and 55 years old in good health. Some clones in this sample may be carry-over from other donors' samples. The chain employs TRBV6-4 and TRBJ2-2, with D perhaps matching TRBD1 or TRBD2 (5 bases each). The CDR3 here is CASSDGTEGGELFF. For the CDR3, the DNA is TGTGCCAGCAGTGACGGGACGGAAGGCGGGGAGCTGTTTTTT.